Below are 9 T cell receptor beta chains sequenced from a single sample in a study of cytomegalovirus exposure and HLA in healthy donors. The PCR contained 60 Vbeta and 13 Jbeta primers. Sequencing was performed with immunoSEQ multiplex PCR; in TCRdb, only in-frame clones are kept and a portion is missing. Of roughly 150,000 clones in the sample, about two thirds were seen once. Sequenced input: PBMCs. These receptors all stem from a man aged 30 to 45 in good health and CMV-seropositive.

This chain joins TRBV7-3 and TRBJ1-3; 7 bases are shared with TRBD1. This CDR3 region has 16 residues. With 3 bases clipped from V and 0 bases from J, the junction kept 5 bases outside the gene matches. Germline values: CDR1 SGHTA, CDR2 FQGTGA. CDR3 protein: CASSLLGGNSGNTIYF. In DNA form, the CDR3 reads TGTGCCAGCAGCTTGCTAGGGGGCAACTCTGGAAACACCATATATTTT.

V usage is TRBV15 and J usage is TRBJ2-7; 7 positions agree with TRBD1. Looked up from germline, CDR1 is LNHNV and CDR2 is YYDKDF (reference sequence). The V gene end was trimmed by 7 bases and the J gene end by 4 bases; junction bases not matched to a gene: 7. This CDR3 spans 13 amino acids. The CDR3 is CATMTGFGYEQYF. CDR3 bases: TGTGCCACCATGACAGGGTTCGGGTACGAGCAGTACTTC. The variable domain in full, with the rest retrieved from reference TRBV15 and TRBJ2-7, is DAMVIQNPRYQVTQFGKPVTLSCSQTLNHNVMYWYQQKSSQAPKLLFHYYDKDFNNEADTPDNFQSRRPNTSFCFLDIRSPGLGDTAMYLCATMTGFGYEQYFGPGTRLTVT.

J is TRBJ1-2 and V is TRBV6-5; no definite D call. Germline lookup yields CDR1 MNHEY and CDR2 SVGAGI. Trimming took off 5 bases at V and 4 bases at J, with 17 bases between the two ends. CDR3 length equals 15 residues. CDR3 bases: TGTGCCAGCAGTAGGCTGGCGTCCCTAGTCTATGGCTACACCTTC. Translating gives CASSRLASLVYGYTF.

This clone occurred a few times. The chain combines TRBV27 with TRBJ2-7, with TRBD2 identical over 8 bases. This CDR3 has 15 amino acids. The ends lost 2 bases at V and 3 bases at J; junction bases unmatched: 6. Germline CDR1 reads MNHEY; CDR2 reads SMNVEV (reference sequence). The CDR3 spells CASSLKAGELYEQYF. CDR3 DNA: TGTGCCAGCAGTTTAAAAGCGGGAGAGCTCTACGAGCAGTACTTC.

J is TRBJ2-5 and V is TRBV9; 16 bases are a match to TRBD2. Unmatched junction bases numbered 6, after V lost 3 bases and J lost 4 bases. CDR3 length equals 17 residues. CDR1 is SGDLS, CDR2 YYNGEE, per germline. The CDR3 bases are TGTGCCAGCAGCGCTCCGGGACTAGCGGGAGGGGGAGAGACCCAGTACTTC. The encoded protein is CASSAPGLAGGGETQYF.

The chain recombines TRBV27 with TRBJ2-7; 8 bases are shared with TRBD2. The V gene end was trimmed by 5 bases and the J gene end by 10 bases; junction bases not matched to a gene: 13. Germline CDR1 MNHEY, CDR2 SMNVEV (reference sequence). The CDR3 contains 14 residues. This CDR3 is CASSMGLAGFQQYF. For the CDR3, the DNA is TGTGCCAGCAGTATGGGGCTAGCGGGTTTTCAACAGTACTTC.

The V and J genes are TRBV6-5 and TRBJ2-7; D is unclear. The germline gives CDR1 MNHEY, CDR2 SVGAGI. The CDR3 covers 11 residues. The ends were cut back, 4 bases at V and 3 bases at J, with 4 bases in the middle. CDR3: CASSSRYEQYF. As DNA, the CDR3 is TGTGCCAGCAGTTCCCGCTACGAGCAGTACTTC.

The chain uses TRBV9 and TRBJ2-7; TRBD2 is a possible D gene (6 bases). V lost 1 base and J 6 bases, leaving 14 bases between the germline ends. From germline, CDR1 is SGDLS and CDR2 YYNGEE. The CDR3 extends over 14 amino acids. The CDR3 DNA reads as TGTGCCAGCAGCGTAAGGGTGGAGGGCGGCGAGCAGTACTTC. Its protein is CASSVRVEGGEQYF.

The chain couples TRBV15 to TRBJ1-2; no reliable D call. V was trimmed by 3 bases and J by 5 bases, leaving 19 bases between them. CDR1 and CDR2 from the germline V gene are LNHNV and YYDKDF (reference sequence). CDR3 length: 16 residues. The CDR3 here is CATSRKAGIVQYGYTF. The CDR3 nucleotides read TGTGCCACCAGCAGGAAGGCGGGGATCGTACAGTATGGCTACACCTTC.